This TCR beta chain was recovered during a study of cytomegalovirus exposure and HLA in healthy donors. For this clone: As yet, its antigen is unknown.

Study-level results: According to an earlier analysis, most TCR beta V segments yielded productive rearrangements about 90% or about 30% of the time.

V dropped 0 bases and J dropped 8; count of bases not matched to a gene: 9. The length of the CDR3 is 16 residues. Germline CDR1 MNHNY, CDR2 SVGAGI (reference sequence). The PCR contained 60 Vbeta and 13 Jbeta primers. The protocol was immunoSEQ multiplex PCR, while the TCRdb copy is restricted to in-frame clones and leaves out a portion. This table holds 110,000 or so clones, approximately 70% found once. The sequenced sample was PBMCs. The origin of this receptor is a man aged 35 to 55 in good health and CMV-seronegative. The rearrangement links TRBV6-6 to TRBJ1-2; TRBD1 matches 10 bases. CDR3 DNA sequence: TGTGCCAGCAGTTACTCGAGGGGACAGGGGACGGGAGGCTACACCTTC. Its protein product is CASSYSRGQGTGGYTF.